This T cell receptor beta chain was recorded in a study of regulatory T cells in long-lasting Graves disease. The wider study: Antithyroid drug use was under 3 months in newly diagnosed Graves' patients.

This clonotype has more than one count but fewer than ten. Library construction for TCR beta used iRepertoire HTBI primers and Arm-PCR of CDR3 regions. MiXCR, applied by TCRdb to the multiplex PCR reads, yields one record per CDR3 protein. In the table there are 580,000 or so distinct CDR3 sequences, roughly a sixth of which are singletons. J was trimmed by 6 bases and V by 3 bases; bases with no gene match: 5. The CDR3 spans 15 residues. Germline-derived CDR1 and CDR2 are DFQATT and SNEGSKA (reference sequence). Described time point: newly diagnosed GD, antithyroid drugs for less than 3 months. PBMCs were the source of the RNA used for TCR sequencing. This sample also appeared in a second study, on T cells in Graves' hyperthyroidism and ophthalmopathy. From that paper: Uncontrolled infection, other autoimmune disease, pregnancy or lactation led to exclusion. TCR CDR3 regions were first amplified by RT-PCR with HTBI primers. A model of 13 V-J pairs discriminated ophthalmopathy from stable hyperthyroidism.

This TCR came from a young man with Graves disease. This chain joins TRBV20-1 and TRBJ1-4; TRBD1 agrees at 12 bases. Specimen: peripheral blood mononuclear cells (PBMCs), collected at new diagnosis, from a patient treated with antithyroid drugs. The DNA of the CDR3 is TGCAGTGCTAGTGGGACAGGGGGCGTTTATGAAAAACTGTTTTTT. It yields the protein CSASGTGGVYEKLFF.